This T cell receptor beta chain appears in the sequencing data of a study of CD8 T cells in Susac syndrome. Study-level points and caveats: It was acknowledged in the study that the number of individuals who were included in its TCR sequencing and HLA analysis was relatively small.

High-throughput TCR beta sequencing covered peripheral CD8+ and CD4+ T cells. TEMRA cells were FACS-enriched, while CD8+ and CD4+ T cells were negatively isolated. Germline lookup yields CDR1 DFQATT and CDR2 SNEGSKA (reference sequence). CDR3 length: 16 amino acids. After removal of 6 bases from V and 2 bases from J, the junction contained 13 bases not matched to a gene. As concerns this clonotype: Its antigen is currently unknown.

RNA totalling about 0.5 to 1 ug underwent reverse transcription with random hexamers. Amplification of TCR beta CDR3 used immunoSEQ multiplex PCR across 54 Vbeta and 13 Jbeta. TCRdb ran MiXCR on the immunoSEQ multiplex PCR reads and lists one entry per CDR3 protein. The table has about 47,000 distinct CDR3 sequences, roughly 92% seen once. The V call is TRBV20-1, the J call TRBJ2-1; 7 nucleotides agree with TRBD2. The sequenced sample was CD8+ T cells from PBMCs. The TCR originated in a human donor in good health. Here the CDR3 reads CSARGLSGVTYNEQFF. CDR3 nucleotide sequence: TGCAGTGCGCGCGGGCTAAGCGGGGTCACCTACAATGAGCAGTTCTTC.